The 10 T cell receptor beta chains in this list originate from one sample, sequenced in a study of beta chain features in type 1 diabetes. No antigen is known for these receptors. Study results and limitations: All four CD4+ subsets from Type 1 diabetes patients carried moderately but significantly shorter TCRB CDR3s.

Expressed TCRB transcripts were sequenced because the entire RNA isolate underwent reverse transcription. The method was immunoSEQ multiplex PCR; TCRdb's version includes in-frame clones alone and lacks a portion of them. The sample has about 53,000 clones, about three fifths seen once. Sequencing input: stem cell memory CD4+ T cells from blood. These receptors all stem from a woman in her twenties or thirties with type 1 diabetes.

The CDR3 reads CAWNHWQNTEAFF. The CDR3 nucleotides read TGTGCCTGGAATCATTGGCAGAACACTGAAGCTTTCTTT. V gene TRBV30 combines with J gene TRBJ1-1; D is uncertain. V lost 4 bases and J lost 1, with 10 bases in between. The CDR3 is 13 residues long. Germline assignment: CDR1 GTSNPN and CDR2 SVGIG (reference sequence).

This clone was picked up one time. The V call is TRBV4-1, the J call TRBJ2-1; D remains ambiguous. The V end was cut by 0 bases, the J end by 9 bases, with 15 bases between. The CDR3 totals 15 residues. Germline V gene lookup returns CDR1 MGHRA and CDR2 YSYEKL. CDR3 nucleotides: TGCGCCAGCAGCCAAGATGGGTATAGCCCAATTGAGCAGTTCTTC. Translated: CASSQDGYSPIEQFF.

This clone has more than one count but fewer than ten. The J gene is TRBJ2-3, the V gene TRBV5-4; no definite D call. The CDR3 has 14 amino acids. Germline assignment: CDR1 SGHNT and CDR2 YYREEE (reference sequence). Trimming removed 1 base from V and 3 bases from J, with 9 bases in between. CDR3 bases: TGTGCCAGCAGCTTGACCACGAGGACAGATACGCAGTATTTT. Protein product: CASSLTTRTDTQYF.

This clone appeared a single time. The rearrangement links TRBV19 to TRBJ2-1; D possibly corresponds to TRBD2 (5 bases). CDR1 and CDR2 (germline): LNHDA, SQIVND (reference sequence). This CDR3 has 14 amino acids. V was pared by 1 base and J by 7 bases, with 11 bases between. This CDR3 reads CASSIGQRRNEQFF. CDR3 DNA: TGTGCCAGTAGTATAGGTCAACGGAGGAATGAGCAGTTCTTC. The whole variable domain, remainder taken from reference TRBV19 and TRBJ2-1, is DGGITQSPKYLFRKEGQNVTLSCEQNLNHDAMYWYRQDPGQGLRLIYYSQIVNDFQKGDIAEGYSVSREKKESFPLTVTSAQKNPTAFYLCASSIGQRRNEQFFGPGTRLTVL.

This chain uses TRBV14 with TRBJ2-7; 12 nucleotides agree with TRBD2. Germline CDR1 SGHDN, CDR2 FVKESK. J gave up 0 bases and V 9 bases, and 18 bases lay outside the gene matches. The CDR3 runs 19 residues. CDR3 residues: CASSKFGLAGTLDSYEQYF. CDR3 DNA: TGTGCCAGTTCGAAATTTGGACTAGCGGGAACTCTTGACTCCTACGAGCAGTACTTC.

The chain recombines TRBV6-4 with TRBJ1-3; D is ambiguous. This CDR3 contains 16 residues. In germline, CDR1 is MRHNA, CDR2 SNTAGT. The V gene lost 2 bases and the J gene lost 0 bases, with 11 bases spanning the gap. The CDR3 coding sequence is TGTGCCAGCAGTGACGAGGTTACGAGCTCTGGAAACACCATATATTTT. Translated, it gives CASSDEVTSSGNTIYF.

This clone has just a few counts. DNA of the CDR3: TGTGCCAGCAGAGCAGGGGGCTTGAACACCGGGGAGCTGTTTTTT. Translation: CASRAGGLNTGELFF. This chain links TRBV7-3 with TRBJ2-2, with 8 positions matching TRBD1. The V gene end was trimmed by 6 bases and the J gene end by 1 base; junction bases not matched to a gene: 4. Germline CDR1 reads SGHTA; CDR2 reads FQGTGA. This CDR3 spans 15 amino acids.

The sample holds a few counts of this clone. V usage is TRBV5-5 and J usage is TRBJ2-1; 11 bases fit TRBD2. The V gene end was trimmed by 5 bases and the J gene end by 5 bases; junction bases not matched to a gene: 6. The CDR3 has 15 amino acids. Germline V gene data show CDR1 as SGHKS and CDR2 as YYEKEE (reference sequence). This chain's CDR3 is CASSPRLAGNNEQFF. CDR3 bases: TGTGCCAGCAGTCCTCGACTAGCGGGAAACAATGAGCAGTTCTTC.

The V call is TRBV5-1, the J call TRBJ2-1, with 10 bases identical to TRBD1. J gave up 4 bases and V 0 bases, and 4 bases lay outside the gene matches. From germline, CDR1 is SGHRS and CDR2 YFSETQ. The CDR3 has 16 residues. CDR3 sequence: CASSLGQGAGYNEQFF. The CDR3 DNA reads as TGCGCCAGCAGCTTGGGACAGGGGGCTGGATACAATGAGCAGTTCTTC.

This clone has a handful of counts. The chain joins TRBV9 to TRBJ2-1; 10 nucleotides line up with TRBD2. The CDR3 consists of 15 residues. The V segment lost 2 bases and the J segment 10 bases; nucleotides outside the gene matches: 9. CDR1 and CDR2 from the germline V gene are SGDLS and YYNGEE. The CDR3 loop is CASSVSTSGINEQFF. The DNA for the CDR3 is TGTGCCAGCAGCGTCAGTACTAGCGGGATAAACGAGCAGTTCTTC.